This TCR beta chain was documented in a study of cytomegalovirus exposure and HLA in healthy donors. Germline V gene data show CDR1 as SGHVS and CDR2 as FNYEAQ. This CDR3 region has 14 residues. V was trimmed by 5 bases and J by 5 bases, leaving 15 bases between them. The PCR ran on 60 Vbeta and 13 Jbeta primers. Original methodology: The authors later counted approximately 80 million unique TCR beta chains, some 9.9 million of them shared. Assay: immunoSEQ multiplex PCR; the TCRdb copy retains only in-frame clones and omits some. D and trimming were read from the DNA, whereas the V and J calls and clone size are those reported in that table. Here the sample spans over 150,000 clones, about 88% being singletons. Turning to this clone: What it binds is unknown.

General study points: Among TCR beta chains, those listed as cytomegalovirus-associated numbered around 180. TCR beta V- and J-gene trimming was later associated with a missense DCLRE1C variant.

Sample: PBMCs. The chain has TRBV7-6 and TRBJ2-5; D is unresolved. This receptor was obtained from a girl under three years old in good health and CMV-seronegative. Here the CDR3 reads CASSPHEIGETQYF. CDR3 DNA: TGTGCCAGCAGCCCCCACGAGATCGGGGAGACCCAGTACTTC.